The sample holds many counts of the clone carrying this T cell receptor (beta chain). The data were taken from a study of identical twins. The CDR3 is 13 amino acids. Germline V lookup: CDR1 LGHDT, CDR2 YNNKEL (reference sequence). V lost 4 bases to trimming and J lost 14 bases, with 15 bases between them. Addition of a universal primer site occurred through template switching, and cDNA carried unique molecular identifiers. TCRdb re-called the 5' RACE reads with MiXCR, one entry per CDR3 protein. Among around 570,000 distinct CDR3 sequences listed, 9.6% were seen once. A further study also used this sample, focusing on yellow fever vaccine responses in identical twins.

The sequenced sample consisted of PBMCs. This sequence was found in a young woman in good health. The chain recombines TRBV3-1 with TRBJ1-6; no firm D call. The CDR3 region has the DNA TGTGCCAGCAGCCGCGACCCGACTGGGGCCCTCCACTTT. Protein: CASSRDPTGALHF.